This record concerns one TCR beta chain sequence. What it binds is not known. Naive CD8 cells lacked CD45RO, underwent positive selection for CCR7 and left out terminally differentiated effector memory CD45RA+ cells. The data were taken from a study of shared clonotypes between healthy human individuals. Study-wide findings and caveats: Some clonotypes were shared by all four sorted-subset donors, while others were not shared. The non-shared ones had lower generation probabilities than the shared ones.

The CDR3 totals 17 residues. Germline trimming cut 0 bases from V and 9 bases from J; bases unmatched to any gene: 12. Germline V gene lookup returns CDR1 SGHRS and CDR2 YFSETQ. The genomic DNA of each subset was split evenly across several immunoSEQ plates. Assay: immunoSEQ multiplex PCR; the TCRdb copy retains only in-frame clones and omits some. The table has nearly 2 million clones, about 95% seen once. This TCR was recovered from a man aged 18 to 30 in good health. The chain links TRBV5-1 to TRBJ1-6, with 7 bases identical to TRBD1. The sample taken for sequencing was naive CD8+ T cells sorted from blood. This CDR3 reads CASSLELVGTVGSPLHF. The CDR3 bases are TGCGCCAGCAGCTTGGAATTAGTTGGGACAGTGGGTTCACCCCTCCACTTT.